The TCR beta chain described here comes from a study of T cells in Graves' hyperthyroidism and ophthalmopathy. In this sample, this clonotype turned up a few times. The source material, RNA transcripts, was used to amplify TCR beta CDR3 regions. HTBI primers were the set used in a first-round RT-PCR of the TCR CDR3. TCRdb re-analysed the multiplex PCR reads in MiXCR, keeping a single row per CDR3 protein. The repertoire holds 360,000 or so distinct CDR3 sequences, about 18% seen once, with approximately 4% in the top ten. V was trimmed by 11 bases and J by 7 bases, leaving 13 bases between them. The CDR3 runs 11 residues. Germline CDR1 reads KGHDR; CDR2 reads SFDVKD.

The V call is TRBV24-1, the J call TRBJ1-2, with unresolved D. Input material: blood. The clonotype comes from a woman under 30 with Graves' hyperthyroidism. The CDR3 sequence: CASGSPVGYTF. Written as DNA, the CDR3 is TGTGCCAGCGGTTCCCCGGTTGGCTACACCTTC.